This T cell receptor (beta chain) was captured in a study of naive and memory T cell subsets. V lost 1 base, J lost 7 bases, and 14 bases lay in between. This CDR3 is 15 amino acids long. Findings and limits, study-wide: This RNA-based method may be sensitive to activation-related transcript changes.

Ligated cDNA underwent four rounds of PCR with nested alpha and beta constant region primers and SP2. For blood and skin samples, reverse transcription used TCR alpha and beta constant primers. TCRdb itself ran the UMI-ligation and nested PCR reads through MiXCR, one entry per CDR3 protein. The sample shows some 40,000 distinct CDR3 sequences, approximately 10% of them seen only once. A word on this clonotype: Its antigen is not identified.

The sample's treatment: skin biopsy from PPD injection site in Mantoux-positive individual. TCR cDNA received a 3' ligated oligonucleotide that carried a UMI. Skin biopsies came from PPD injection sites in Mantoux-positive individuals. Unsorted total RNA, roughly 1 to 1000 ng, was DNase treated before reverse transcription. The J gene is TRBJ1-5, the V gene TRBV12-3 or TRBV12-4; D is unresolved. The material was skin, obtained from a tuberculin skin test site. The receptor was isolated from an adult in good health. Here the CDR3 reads CASSLGQTSSQPQHF. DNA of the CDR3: TGTGCCAGCAGTTTAGGGCAGACAAGCTCCCAGCCCCAGCATTTT.